The rows below give T cell receptor beta chains drawn from one sample of a study of blood T cell repertoires in COVID-19. Sequencing was performed with immunoSEQ multiplex PCR; in TCRdb, only in-frame clones are kept and a portion is missing. The top ten hold about an eighth of the sample, which has some 250,000 clones, roughly 80% seen once. Sequencing was performed on peripheral blood. These receptors came from an older woman with active or convalescent COVID-19. Each CDR3 is given with its conserved first and last residue. Each record gives: D gene, J gene, V gene, clone size, CDR3 DNA, CDR3 protein. D genes are given only for firm matches. The listing skips clone size in some rows; elsewhere it reads once, few, many or a size class.

D gene: TRBD2; J gene: TRBJ2-3; V gene: TRBV3-1/TRBV3-2; clone size: -; CDR3 DNA: TGTGCCAGCAGCCAACGGTTCCGGCGGGGGGGCCTCGGTACAGATACGCAGTATTTT; CDR3 protein: CASSQRFRRGGLGTDTQYF
D gene: TRBD1; J gene: TRBJ1-1; V gene: TRBV24-1; clone size: -; CDR3 DNA: TGTGCCACCAGTGATTTGCACAGTGCTTCTTGGCCACCTGCTCTCTACAGGGGTGTGGGTGAAGCTTTCTTT; CDR3 protein: CATSDLHSASWPPALYRGVGEAFF
D gene: -; J gene: TRBJ2-1; V gene: TRBV21-1; clone size: -; CDR3 DNA: TGTGCCAGCAGCAAATTAAGGGGGCGAAGCAATGAGCAGTTCTTC; CDR3 protein: CASSKLRGRSNEQFF
D gene: -; J gene: TRBJ1-2; V gene: TRBV2; clone size: -; CDR3 DNA: TGTGCCAGCAGTGACAGGAACTATGGCTACACCTTC; CDR3 protein: CASSDRNYGYTF
D gene: TRBD2; J gene: TRBJ2-1; V gene: TRBV7-8; clone size: -; CDR3 DNA: TGTGCCAGCAGCTTAAACGCAGCGGGGGTGCTCAATGAGCAGTTCTTC; CDR3 protein: CASSLNAAGVLNEQFF
D gene: -; J gene: TRBJ1-1; V gene: TRBV7-3; clone size: -; CDR3 DNA: TGTGCCAGCAGCGCGACAGTGAACACTGAAGCTTTCTTT; CDR3 protein: CASSATVNTEAFF
D gene: -; J gene: TRBJ1-2; V gene: TRBV9; clone size: -; CDR3 DNA: TGTGCCAGCAGCGTAGGAGGAGTTACTAACTATGGCTACACCTTC; CDR3 protein: CASSVGGVTNYGYTF
D gene: -; J gene: TRBJ2-5; V gene: TRBV2; clone size: -; CDR3 DNA: TGTGCCAGCAATTATGGAGGGGACCAAGAGACCCAGTACTTC; CDR3 protein: CASNYGGDQETQYF
D gene: TRBD1; J gene: TRBJ1-1; V gene: TRBV19; clone size: once; CDR3 DNA: TGTGCCAGTAGGTGGACAGGGGAGACTGAAGCTTTCTTT; CDR3 protein: CASRWTGETEAFF
D gene: TRBD1; J gene: TRBJ1-5; V gene: TRBV7-8; clone size: -; CDR3 DNA: TGTGCCAGCAGCTTAGGACAGGGGGGTCAGCCCCAGCATTTT; CDR3 protein: CASSLGQGGQPQHF
D gene: -; J gene: TRBJ1-6; V gene: TRBV3-1/TRBV3-2; clone size: once; CDR3 DNA: TGTGCCAGCAGCCTCGGGAGGGTCAGGTCACCCCTCCACTTT; CDR3 protein: CASSLGRVRSPLHF
D gene: TRBD2; J gene: TRBJ2-7; V gene: TRBV27; clone size: -; CDR3 DNA: TGTGCCAGCAGTTTTGGGCTAGCGGAGTCCTACGAGCAGTACTTC; CDR3 protein: CASSFGLAESYEQYF
D gene: -; J gene: TRBJ2-6; V gene: TRBV7-9; clone size: -; CDR3 DNA: TGTGCCAGCAGCTTATCAGGACAGAGCCGTCCTGGGGCCAACGTCCTGACTTTC; CDR3 protein: CASSLSGQSRPGANVLTF
D gene: -; J gene: TRBJ2-1; V gene: TRBV7-2; clone size: -; CDR3 DNA: TGTGCCAGCAGCACCTATCGGGACACCTTACGCAGGATCTTC; CDR3 protein: CASSTYRDTLRRIF
D gene: -; J gene: TRBJ2-3; V gene: TRBV7-2; clone size: -; CDR3 DNA: TGTGCCAGCACCCTAAAAGGGGCAGACAAACGAGATACGCAGTATTTT; CDR3 protein: CASTLKGADKRDTQYF
D gene: -; J gene: TRBJ1-3; V gene: TRBV5-1; clone size: few; CDR3 DNA: TGCGCCAGCAGCGTGAACAGGGATGACATATATTTT; CDR3 protein: CASSVNRDDIYF
D gene: -; J gene: TRBJ1-1; V gene: TRBV7-9; clone size: -; CDR3 DNA: TGTGCCAGCAGCTATGAGGGTTTTGCTGAAGCTTTCTTT; CDR3 protein: CASSYEGFAEAFF